The sequence of this TCR beta chain was determined in a study of beta chain features in type 1 diabetes. This CDR3 is 11 amino acids long. Germline CDR1 reads DFQATT; CDR2 reads SNEGSKA (reference sequence). V was clipped by 3 bases and J by 2 bases, with 5 bases between them. Expressed TCRB transcripts were sequenced because the entire RNA isolate underwent reverse transcription. Sequencing used immunoSEQ multiplex PCR; TCRdb keeps in-frame clones, though not all of them. The data show about 260,000 clones, 24% seen once. As regards this clone: The antigen is undetermined. Other DNA sequences in the same sample also yield this CDR3.

Central memory, naive, regulatory and stem cell-like memory CD4+ cells were sorted by CD45RO/CCR7/CD25/CD127/CD95/CD27. The purity of all sorted populations exceeded 95%. Study-wide results and caveats: Shortening of TCRB CDR3s, moderate but significant, appeared in all four CD4+ subsets of Type 1 diabetes patients.

Input material: naive CD4+ T cells from blood. The chain couples TRBV20-1 to TRBJ2-7; weak D call: TRBD1 (5 bases). The clonotype was recovered from a woman in her thirties with type 1 diabetes. CDR3 residues: CSARDTYEQYF. In nucleotides, the CDR3 is TGCAGTGCTAGGGACACCTACGAGCAGTACTTC.